The sample holds many counts of the clone carrying this T cell receptor beta chain. Synthesis of TCR cDNA relied on 5'RACE template switching, which attached a universal primer site and UMIs. TCRdb processed the 5' RACE reads anew with MiXCR; each CDR3 protein has one entry. The table records around 250,000 distinct CDR3 sequences, about 7% of them present only once. The sample is drawn from a study of T cells after yellow fever vaccination. Germline V CDR1 and CDR2: MNHEY, SMNVEV (reference sequence). The CDR3 covers 15 residues. The V and J ends lost 6 bases and 0 bases respectively, with 11 bases between them.

Specimen: CD4+ T cells sorted from PBMCs, collected 15 days after the yellow fever booster vaccination. The sequence was obtained from a man aged 25 to 40 who received the YFV17D yellow fever vaccine. This chain joins TRBV27 and TRBJ2-2; weak D call: TRBD2 (5 bases). CDR3 nucleotide sequence: TGTGCCAGCAGCTGGGCCGGGACGAACACCGGGGAGCTGTTTTTT. It yields the protein CASSWAGTNTGELFF.